These T cell receptor beta chains were read from a single sample in a study of radiation and T cells in renal cell carcinoma. TCRdb's copy holds only in-frame clones and misses some; the assay was immunoSEQ multiplex PCR. The sample has 130,000 or so clones, around four fifths seen once. This material consisted of blood, taken from a patient whose treatment included radiotherapy and nephrectomy. These receptors were taken from a woman aged 50 to 60 with renal cell carcinoma. Both conserved end residues are part of each CDR3. A D gene is named only where the DNA matches it firmly. Clone size is stated in some rows and not others, as once, few, many or a class when expanded.

V gene	J gene	D gene	clone size	CDR3 DNA	CDR3 protein
TRBV6-5	TRBJ2-3	TRBD2	-	TGTGCCAGCAAAACTAGCGGGGCAGACACAGATACGCAGTATTTT	CASKTSGADTDTQYF
TRBV7-2	TRBJ2-7	TRBD1	-	TGTGCCAGCAGCAGATCGGACAGGGGGTACGAGCAGTACTTC	CASSRSDRGYEQYF
TRBV7-9	TRBJ1-4	-	-	TGTGCCAGCAGCTCATCAGGAGCCCCCTTTTTT	CASSSSGAPFF
TRBV14	TRBJ2-7	TRBD1	-	TGTGCCAGCAGCCAAGCGAGGGACAGGATATATTTC	CASSQARDRIYF
TRBV15	TRBJ2-5	-	-	TGTGCCACCAGCGCCCTAGGGCAGACCCAGTACTTC	CATSALGQTQYF
TRBV9	TRBJ2-1	-	once	TGTGCCAGCAGCGTAGCTACACAGGGCTCCTACAATGAGCAGTTCTTC	CASSVATQGSYNEQFF
TRBV25-1	TRBJ2-7	-	-	TGTGCCAGCAGTGAGGAGGGTCCTGGCTACGAGCAGTACTTC	CASSEEGPGYEQYF
TRBV7-5	TRBJ1-1	-	medium-sized	TGTGCCAGAAGCACTGGACAGTTCATGAACACTGAAGCTTTCTTT	CARSTGQFMNTEAFF
TRBV9	TRBJ2-3	-	-	TGTGCCAGCAGCGTAGGGGTGCAGAGCACAGATACGCAGTATTTT	CASSVGVQSTDTQYF
TRBV5-1	TRBJ1-6	-	-	TGCGCCAGCAGAAGACTCCAAGCGATTAATTCACCCCTCCACTTT	CASRRLQAINSPLHF
TRBV2	TRBJ2-1	-	-	TGTGCCAGCAGTGAAGCCTGGGGGGGCCGTCAAAATGAGCAGTTCTTC	CASSEAWGGRQNEQFF
TRBV28	TRBJ1-1	-	-	TGTGCCAGCAGTCTTTGGACAGATAACACTGAAGCTTTCTTT	CASSLWTDNTEAFF
TRBV7-2	TRBJ2-7	-	-	TGTGCCAGCAGCTTAGCACCGCTAAGCTCCTACGAGCAGTACTTC	CASSLAPLSSYEQYF
TRBV5-6	TRBJ2-3	TRBD1	-	TGTGCCAGCAGCTTGGGGACAGGGTTCGGCACAGATACGCAGTATTTT	CASSLGTGFGTDTQYF
TRBV6-1	TRBJ2-7	-	-	TGTGCCAGCAAGTACGCGTACGAGCAGTACTTC	CASKYAYEQYF
TRBV6-1	TRBJ1-1	TRBD1	-	TGTGCCAGCAGCCAGGACAGGGTGAACACTGAAGCTTTCTTT	CASSQDRVNTEAFF
TRBV4-1	TRBJ2-2	TRBD2	-	TGCGCCAGCGGACTAGCGGGAGGGCCTCGGTCCGGGGAGCTGTTTTTT	CASGLAGGPRSGELFF
TRBV5-1	TRBJ1-4	-	-	TGCGCCAGCAGCTACTCATCACCGGGACGGAATGAAAAACTGTTTTTT	CASSYSSPGRNEKLFF
TRBV5-1	TRBJ2-7	-	-	TGCGCCAGCAGGACGACTCAGGGGTATTTCGAGCAGTACTTC	CASRTTQGYFEQYF
TRBV4-2	TRBJ1-1	-	-	TGTGCCAGCAGCCAAGATCCGAGCAGCAGTGAAGCTTTCTTT	CASSQDPSSSEAFF
TRBV25-1	TRBJ2-7	-	-	TGTGCCAGCAGTAAACTAGAGGTTTCTCGCGAGCAGTACTTC	CASSKLEVSREQYF
TRBV5-1	TRBJ1-1	TRBD1	-	TGCGCCAGCAGCTCGGACAGGGGGGTGAACACTGAAGCTTTCTTT	CASSSDRGVNTEAFF
TRBV4-1	TRBJ2-1	TRBD2	-	TGCGCCAGCAGCCAGGGGACTAGCGGGAGCTATGAGCAGTTCTTC	CASSQGTSGSYEQFF
TRBV6-5	TRBJ1-3	-	few	TGTGCCAGCAGCGGACCAGGGCACGGAAACACCATATATTTT	CASSGPGHGNTIYF
TRBV7-2	TRBJ1-4	TRBD1	few	TGTGCCAGCAGCGCCACACAGGGGAGATTACTGTTTTTT	CASSATQGRLLFF
TRBV5-1	TRBJ1-2	-	-	TGCGCCAGCAGCTTGGATGTGGGATATGGCTACACCTTC	CASSLDVGYGYTF
TRBV4-3	TRBJ1-2	-	-	TGCGCCAGCAGCCAGGGGGGTGGCTACACCTTC	CASSQGGGYTF
TRBV10-3	TRBJ2-5	-	-	TGTGCCAGCAGGGGGGGAGAAGAGACCCAGTACTTC	CASRGGEETQYF
TRBV6-6	TRBJ2-7	TRBD2	-	TGTGCCAGCCAGGCTAGCGGGACCTACGAGCAGTACTTC	CASQASGTYEQYF
TRBV7-2	TRBJ2-5	TRBD2	-	TGTGCCAGCAGCTCAATTAGCGGGAGAGGGGAGACCCAGTACTTC	CASSSISGRGETQYF
TRBV27	TRBJ1-6	-	-	TGTGCCAGCAGTTTTGCGGGGGGAGTTTATAATTCACCCCTCCACTTT	CASSFAGGVYNSPLHF
TRBV6-6	TRBJ2-2	-	-	TGTGCCAGCAGTTACGGGACCCCAAGAGGGACCGGGGAGCTGTTTTTT	CASSYGTPRGTGELFF
TRBV5-1	TRBJ2-7	-	-	TGCGCCAGCAGCTTGGAGCAAGCCGGGGAGCAGTACTTC	CASSLEQAGEQYF
TRBV5-1	TRBJ2-1	-	few	TGCGCCAGCAGCTTGGTCGGCGGGGTCAATGAGCAGTTCTTC	CASSLVGGVNEQFF
TRBV7-2	TRBJ2-4	TRBD2	-	TGTGCCAGCAGATCGGGGGGGAGGACCAAAAACATTCAGTACTTC	CASRSGGRTKNIQYF
TRBV30	TRBJ2-7	-	-	TGTGCCGGCAAGGACAGTTCCTACGAGCAGTACTTC	CAGKDSSYEQYF
TRBV9	TRBJ2-5	-	-	TGTGCCAGCAGCGTAGTCGGGGTCGGAGAGACCCAGTACTTC	CASSVVGVGETQYF
TRBV28	TRBJ1-2	TRBD1	-	TGTGCCAGCCTTCCCGGACAGGGTCATGGCTACACCTTC	CASLPGQGHGYTF
TRBV25-1	TRBJ2-1	TRBD1	-	TGTGCCAGCAGTGGAGTCCCGGGACAGGGGCAGGACCACAATGAGCAGTTCTTC	CASSGVPGQGQDHNEQFF
TRBV6-5	TRBJ1-4	-	-	TGTGCCAGCAGTTACTTTGGTGAAAAACTGTTTTTT	CASSYFGEKLFF
TRBV9	TRBJ1-6	-	-	TGTGCCAGCAGCGTAGGAGGCAGGCACAATTCACCCCTCCACTTT	CASSVGGRHNSPLHF
TRBV4-3	TRBJ1-1	-	-	TGCGCCAGCAGCCTCGGACAGATGAACACTGAAGCTTTCTTT	CASSLGQMNTEAFF
TRBV29-1	TRBJ1-1	-	-	TGCAGCGTTGATGAGGGGAGCACTGAAGCTTTCTTT	CSVDEGSTEAFF
TRBV6-5	TRBJ2-5	-	-	TGTGCCAGCAGTAAGACCCTGCAAGAGACCCAGTACTTC	CASSKTLQETQYF